These 23 T cell receptor beta chains were all obtained from the same sample, sequenced in a study of Graves' ophthalmopathy and Graves' hyperthyroidism. Amplified TCR beta CDR3 regions were obtained using RNA transcripts as template. HTBI primers were used in a first-round RT-PCR, which preceded a second-round multiplex PCR. Each CDR3 protein gets one entry after TCRdb re-called the multiplex PCR reads with MiXCR. This table has over a million distinct CDR3 sequences, about 35% appearing once. The sample taken for sequencing was peripheral blood or thyroid tissue (not recorded which). The receptors were sampled from an adult man with Graves' hyperthyroidism.

V is TRBV20-1 and J is TRBJ1-5; the D is unclear. Trimming cost V 3 bases and J 10 bases, with 13 bases left between them. CDR1 and CDR2 from the germline V gene are DFQATT and SNEGSKA (reference sequence). CDR3 size: 12 residues. The CDR3 here is CSARVLAGPQHF. In DNA, the CDR3 is TGCAGTGCTAGGGTTCTAGCGGGACCCCAGCATTTT.

This chain uses TRBV20-1 with TRBJ1-4, with D maybe TRBD1 (5 bases). The ends were cut back, 3 bases at V and 11 bases at J, with 13 bases in the middle. The germline V gene has CDR1 DFQATT and CDR2 SNEGSKA (reference sequence). This CDR3 contains 12 residues. CDR3 amino acids: CSASLGVGKLFF. As DNA, the CDR3 is TGCAGTGCTAGCCTGGGGGTCGGCAAACTGTTTTTT.

This clonotype was found a few times. The chain has TRBV7-9 and TRBJ1-2; 8 bases are shared with TRBD1. CDR3 length: 17 residues. Trimming cost V 5 bases and J 4 bases; bases outside gene matches: 15. CDR1 is SEHNR, CDR2 FQNEAQ, per germline (reference sequence). The CDR3 is CASSPAGKGDRSYGYTF. The DNA for the CDR3 is TGTGCCAGCAGCCCCGCCGGCAAGGGGGACAGGAGCTATGGCTACACCTTC. Full variable domain (remainder filled in from reference TRBV7-9 and TRBJ1-2): DTGVSQNPRHKITKRGQNVTFRCDPISEHNRLYWYRQTLGQGPEFLTYFQNEAQLEKSRLLSDRFSAERPKGSFSTLEIQRTEQGDSAMYLCASSPAGKGDRSYGYTFGSGTRLTVV.

CDR3 amino acids: CASSLQGAAYEHF. For the CDR3, the DNA is TGTGCCAGCAGCTTGCAGGGGGCAGCGTACGAGCATTTT. The genes are TRBV7-9 and TRBJ1-5; the match to TRBD1 covers 8 bases. The V gene's germline CDR1 is SEHNR and CDR2 FQNEAQ (reference sequence). The V segment lost 3 bases and the J segment 14 bases; nucleotides outside the gene matches: 9. This CDR3 has 13 amino acids.

This clonotype was counted many times. The chain carries TRBV20-1 and TRBJ1-3; TRBD1 matches 7 bases. Germline CDR1 is DFQATT and CDR2 is SNEGSKA (reference sequence). This CDR3 comprises 13 residues. In nucleotides, the CDR3 is TGCAGGGCGACAGGGTTTGCTGGAAACACCATATATTTT. This codes for CRATGFAGNTIYF.

The chain carries TRBV7-8 and TRBJ2-6; a possible D gene is TRBD2 (6 bases). The CDR3 loop spans 16 amino acids. Between the trimmed V and J ends, which lost 7 bases and 1 base, there was a span of 14 bases. Germline V gives CDR1 SGHVS, CDR2 FQNEAQ. This CDR3 reads CASIEGLPSGANVLTF. In DNA form, the CDR3 reads TGTGCCAGCATCGAGGGACTTCCTTCTGGGGCCAACGTCCTGACTTTC. Looking up the rest from reference TRBV7-8 and TRBJ2-6 gives the full variable domain: GAGVSQSPRYKVAKRGQDVALRCDPISGHVSLFWYQQALGQGPEFLTYFQNEAQLDKSGLPSDRFFAERPEGSVSTLKIQRTQQEDSAVYLCASIEGLPSGANVLTFGAGSRLTVL.

A single count supports this clonotype. This chain links TRBV7-2 with TRBJ2-5; TRBD1 matches at 9 bases. The CDR3 runs 12 residues. Germline CDR1 is SGHTA and CDR2 is FQGNSA. V trimming: 10 bases; J trimming: 3 bases; junction bases outside the gene matches: 3. CDR3 sequence reads: CATRTGEETQYF. The DNA for the CDR3 is TGTGCCACGAGGACAGGGGAAGAGACCCAGTACTTC.

The sample holds many counts of this clonotype. This could be a read error, since a much larger clone is one nucleotide away. The genes are TRBV29-1 and TRBJ1-2, with unresolved D. Germline CDR1 and CDR2: SQVTM and ANQGSEA. This CDR3 has 10 residues. Deletions cut 8 bases from V and 6 bases from J, with 10 bases between. CDR3: CSTPGDGYTF. DNA for the CDR3: TGCAGCACCCCTGGTGATGGCTACACCTTC. The full variable domain, rest sourced from reference TRBV29-1 and TRBJ1-2, is SAVISQKPSRDICQRGTSLTIQCQVDSQVTMMFWYRQQPGQSLTLIATANQGSEATYESGFVIDKFPISRPNLTFSTLTVSNMSPEDSSIYLCSTPGDGYTFGSGTRLTVV.

The genes are TRBV29-1 and TRBJ2-7; weak D call: TRBD2 (5 bases). Germline V gene data show CDR1 as SQVTM and CDR2 as ANQGSEA. This CDR3 has 18 amino acids. Trimming pared 7 bases from V and 2 bases from J, leaving 30 bases between. This chain's CDR3 is CSAISLNLGVWETYEQYF. The DNA for the CDR3 is TGCAGCGCTATTAGCCTTAACCTTGGGGTGTGGGAGACCTACGAGCAGTACTTC.

With respect to this clonotype: The junction departs from germline at one end; a sequencing error may be responsible. The gene calls are TRBV6-6 and TRBJ1-2, with 7 bases identical to TRBD1. Per germline, CDR1 MNHNY and CDR2 SVGAGI (reference sequence). CDR3 length equals 12 residues. The CDR3 DNA reads as TGTGCCAGCAGTTACTATTCCGGGACAGTGCACTTC. Amino acid sequence: CASSYYSGTVHF.

The chain has TRBV12-3 or TRBV12-4 and TRBJ1-5, with D unresolved. V was shortened by 1 base and J by 0 bases, with 7 bases between the two germline ends. CDR3 length: 15 amino acids. Here the CDR3 reads CASSLGTYSNQPQHF. The CDR3 nucleotides read TGTGCCAGCAGTTTAGGCACTTATAGCAATCAGCCCCAGCATTTT.

The CDR3 DNA reads as TGCAGCGCAAACCCAGACGGACAAACCTACAATGAGCAGTTCTTC. Protein: CSANPDGQTYNEQFF. The rearrangement joins TRBV29-1 to TRBJ2-1, with a weak D call TRBD1 (5 bases). Trimming cost V 7 bases and J 2 bases, with 18 bases left between them. The CDR3 extends over 15 amino acids. The V gene's germline CDR1 is SQVTM and CDR2 ANQGSEA.

This clonotype was observed many times. The genes are TRBV4-3 and TRBJ2-7; TRBD2 matches 8 bases. There are 15 residues in the CDR3. Looked up from germline, CDR1 is LGHNA and CDR2 is YSLEER. After removal of 0 bases from V and 6 bases from J, the junction contained 7 bases not matched to a gene. In DNA form, the CDR3 reads TGCGCCAGCAGCCAAGATAGCGGGGAAACCTCCGAGCAGTACTTC. It specifies CASSQDSGETSEQYF.

This clonotype has just a few counts. This chain joins TRBV6-1 and TRBJ1-1; the match to TRBD1 covers 8 bases. V shed 6 bases and J 6 bases; nucleotides not matched to a gene: 9. Germline-derived CDR1 and CDR2 are MNHNS and SASEGT. The CDR3 extends over 14 amino acids. As DNA, the CDR3 is TGTGCCAGCAGCTACGGACAGGGTACGCCTGAAGCTTTCTTT. Residues: CASSYGQGTPEAFF.

This clonotype was observed a single time. For the CDR3, the DNA is TGCAGCAAGTGGGGGCCCTCGAACACTGAAGCTTTCTTT. This encodes CSKWGPSNTEAFF. The gene calls are TRBV29-1 and TRBJ1-1; D may be TRBD1 (6 bases). The CDR3 length is 13 residues. V was pared by 8 bases and J by 1 base, with 14 bases between. CDR1 is SQVTM and CDR2 is ANQGSEA in the germline V gene.

The gene calls are TRBV29-1 and TRBJ1-2, with D possibly TRBD1 on 5 matching bases. The V end was cut by 3 bases, the J end by 4 bases, with 12 bases between. The CDR3 is made up of 13 amino acids. The germline CDR1 and CDR2 sequences are SQVTM and ANQGSEA. DNA of the CDR3: TGCAGCGTTGATAGTGGGGCCGGCTATGGCTACACCTTC. It specifies CSVDSGAGYGYTF.

This rearrangement joins TRBV7-9 to TRBJ2-5, with 10 bases matching TRBD2. The CDR3 runs to 18 residues. The germline gives CDR1 SEHNR, CDR2 FQNEAQ (reference sequence). The J segment lost 2 bases and the V segment lost 6 bases, leaving 15 bases of the junction unmatched. CDR3 nucleotide sequence: TGTGCCAGCAGTTTATTCGGCGCTAGCGGGGGAGTACAAGAGACCCAGTACTTC. This encodes CASSLFGASGGVQETQYF.

Notes on this clonotype: Possible read error: a much larger clone is one base away. The chain links TRBV20-1 to TRBJ1-4; the match to TRBD1 covers 9 bases. J lost 7 bases, V lost 8 bases, and 11 bases had no gene match. The germline gives CDR1 DFQATT, CDR2 SNEGSKA (reference sequence). CDR3 length: 14 amino acids. This CDR3 is CSTRKQGATEKLFF. As DNA, the CDR3 is TGCAGTACTCGAAAACAGGGGGCGACTGAAAAACTGTTTTTT.

The CDR3 reads CATQGTAGEQYF. The DNA of the CDR3 is TGTGCCACCCAGGGGACCGCGGGCGAGCAGTACTTC. V is TRBV19 and J is TRBJ2-7; tentatively, D is TRBD1 (6 bases). Per the germline V gene, CDR1 is LNHDA and CDR2 is SQIVND (reference sequence). Deletions cut 10 bases from V and 6 bases from J, with 16 bases between. This CDR3 contains 12 residues.

This clonotype was counted once. Here the CDR3 reads CASSHRDRGGGYTF. The CDR3 DNA follows: TGTGCCAGCAGCCATAGGGACAGGGGCGGCGGCTACACCTTC. The rearrangement uses TRBV13 and TRBJ1-2; 10 bases match TRBD1. Unmatched junction bases numbered 8, after V lost 5 bases and J lost 8 bases. CDR1 and CDR2 (germline): PRHDT, FYEKMQ (reference sequence). The CDR3 extends over 14 amino acids.

The sample holds many counts of this clonotype. DNA for the CDR3: TGTGCCAGCAGCGCCTCAGGGTCAGGACAGCCCCAGCATTTT. Encoded protein: CASSASGSGQPQHF. This chain connects TRBV9 to TRBJ1-5; D perhaps matches TRBD1 (5 bases). V lost 3 bases to trimming and J lost 7 bases, with 14 bases between them. The CDR3 loop spans 14 amino acids. Germline values: CDR1 SGDLS, CDR2 YYNGEE.

This clonotype has more than one count but fewer than ten. The CDR3 sequence: CASSLGGEGEQYF. The CDR3 DNA reads as TGCGCCAGCAGCTTGGGGGGAGAGGGCGAGCAGTACTTC. The chain joins TRBV5-1 to TRBJ2-7; D possibly corresponds to TRBD2 (5 bases). The CDR3 extends over 13 amino acids. V dropped 0 bases and J dropped 6 bases, with 10 bases sitting between them. Per the germline V gene, CDR1 is SGHRS and CDR2 is YFSETQ.

This chain connects TRBV12-3 or TRBV12-4 to TRBJ2-5; TRBD2 aligns across 14 bases. This CDR3 spans 18 amino acids. J lost 4 bases, V lost 6 bases, and 13 bases had no gene match. The CDR3 spells CASSPRLAGGLRVETQYF. The DNA of the CDR3 is TGTGCCAGCAGCCCCAGACTAGCGGGGGGGCTTCGGGTAGAGACCCAGTACTTC.